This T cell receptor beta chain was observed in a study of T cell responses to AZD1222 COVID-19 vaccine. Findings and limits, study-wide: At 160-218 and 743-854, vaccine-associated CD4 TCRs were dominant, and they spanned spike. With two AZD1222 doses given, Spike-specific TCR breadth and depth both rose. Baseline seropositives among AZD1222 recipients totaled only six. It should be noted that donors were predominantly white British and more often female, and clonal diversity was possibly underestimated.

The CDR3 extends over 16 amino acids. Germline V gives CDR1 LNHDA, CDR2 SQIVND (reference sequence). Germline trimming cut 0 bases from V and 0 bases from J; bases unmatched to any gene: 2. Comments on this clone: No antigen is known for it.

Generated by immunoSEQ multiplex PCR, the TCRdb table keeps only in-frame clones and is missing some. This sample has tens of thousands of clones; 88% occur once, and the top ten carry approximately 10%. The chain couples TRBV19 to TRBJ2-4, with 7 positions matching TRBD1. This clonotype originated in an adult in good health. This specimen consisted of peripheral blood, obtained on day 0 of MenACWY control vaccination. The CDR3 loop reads CASSIDRDRAKNIQYF. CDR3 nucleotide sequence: TGTGCCAGTAGTATAGATCGGGACAGAGCCAAAAACATTCAGTACTTC.